These 13 T cell receptor beta chains originate from one sample sequenced in a study of cytomegalovirus exposure and HLA in healthy donors listed by TCRdb under 2017. Libraries came from the immunoSEQ multiplex PCR assay. The multiplex PCR relied on a mix of 60 forward primers for TCR Vbeta segments and 13 reverse primers for TCR Jbeta segments. Held by TCRdb, this immuneACCESS table contains in-frame sequences only and omits some clones. Under half of the omission traces to an unresolved V gene where checked; the cause of the rest is unknown. The sample has about 230,000 clones on record, around 84% of them singletons. The ten largest clones represent roughly 0.22% of the sample. Sample: PBMCs. These receptors were obtained from a girl aged 2 to 10 in good health and CMV-seronegative.

The table lists this clone with a few counts. This chain connects TRBV7-8 to TRBJ2-1; D may be TRBD1 (6 bases). The CDR3 has 14 residues. Between the trimmed V and J ends, which lost 5 bases and 2 bases, there was a span of 10 bases. Germline V CDR1 and CDR2: SGHVS, FQNEAQ. CDR3 sequence: CASSPRDTYNEQFF. As DNA, the CDR3 is TGTGCCAGCAGCCCCCGGGACACCTACAATGAGCAGTTCTTC.

V is TRBV5-1 and J is TRBJ2-3, with TRBD2 identical over 7 bases. The CDR3 has 16 amino acids. V dropped 4 bases and J dropped 0; count of bases not matched to a gene: 8. The germline V gene encodes CDR1 SGHRS and CDR2 YFSETQ. The CDR3 DNA sequence: TGCGCCAGCAGCCCCTTAGCGGGCGGTAGCACAGATACGCAGTATTTT. The encoded protein is CASSPLAGGSTDTQYF.

The chain is built from TRBV6-5 and TRBJ1-2; 8 nucleotides align to TRBD1. This CDR3 spans 15 amino acids. The V segment lost 7 bases and the J segment 5 bases; nucleotides outside the gene matches: 12. In germline, CDR1 is MNHEY, CDR2 SVGAGI. The CDR3 region has the DNA TGTGCCAGCACTCAAGCCTCCAGGGGGCGATATGGCTACACCTTC. Translating it yields CASTQASRGRYGYTF.

The chain uses TRBV5-1 and TRBJ2-5; TRBD1 aligns across 8 bases. The germline gives CDR1 SGHRS, CDR2 YFSETQ. J gave up 5 bases and V 4 bases, and 4 bases lay outside the gene matches. The CDR3 has 13 residues. The CDR3 loop reads CASSADRVETQYF. For the CDR3, the DNA is TGCGCCAGCAGCGCGGACAGGGTGGAGACCCAGTACTTC.

This chain links TRBV5-1 with TRBJ2-2; 10 bases are a match to TRBD2. This CDR3 comprises 16 residues. Trimming took 2 bases from V and 5 from J; bases not matched to a gene: 6. The germline gives CDR1 SGHRS, CDR2 YFSETQ. The CDR3 loop is CASSLIAGGFTGELFF. The CDR3 DNA reads TGCGCCAGCAGCTTAATAGCGGGGGGATTTACCGGGGAGCTGTTTTTT.

The chain employs TRBV9 and TRBJ2-5, with D possibly TRBD2 on 6 matching bases. Germline V gives CDR1 SGDLS, CDR2 YYNGEE. This CDR3 contains 16 residues. Deletions cut 2 bases from V and 4 bases from J, with 18 bases between. The CDR3 DNA reads as TGTGCCAGCAGCGTCGGGGGAGCTCCTCTGATAGAGACCCAGTACTTC. Amino acid sequence: CASSVGGAPLIETQYF. The complete variable domain, with remaining parts taken from reference TRBV9 and TRBJ2-5, reads DSGVTQTPKHLITATGQRVTLRCSPRSGDLSVYWYQQSLDQGLQFLIQYYNGEERAKGNILERFSAQQFPDLHSELNLSSLELGDSALYFCASSVGGAPLIETQYFGPGTRLLVL.

This chain connects TRBV7-8 to TRBJ2-1, with 11 nucleotides matching TRBD2. The junction had 13 bases not matched to a gene; V was cut back by 4 bases and J by 5 bases. Germline values: CDR1 SGHVS, CDR2 FQNEAQ. This CDR3 contains 18 residues. CDR3 bases: TGTGCCAGCAGCTCCGGCCTAGTGGGTAGCGGGGGGGACAATGAGCAGTTCTTC. This sequence encodes CASSSGLVGSGGDNEQFF. Looking up the rest from reference TRBV7-8 and TRBJ2-1 gives the full variable domain: GAGVSQSPRYKVAKRGQDVALRCDPISGHVSLFWYQQALGQGPEFLTYFQNEAQLDKSGLPSDRFFAERPEGSVSTLKIQRTQQEDSAVYLCASSSGLVGSGGDNEQFFGPGTRLTVL.

This chain joins TRBV29-1 and TRBJ2-7; 7 bases fit TRBD1. Trimming removed 4 bases from V and 6 bases from J; junction bases left unmatched: 9. This CDR3 is 13 amino acids long. The germline V gene encodes CDR1 SQVTM and CDR2 ANQGSEA. The CDR3 spells CSVGSGTDGEQYF. CDR3 coding DNA: TGCAGCGTTGGGTCCGGGACAGACGGCGAGCAGTACTTC.

The chain links TRBV30 to TRBJ2-7; 12 bases map to TRBD1. Germline V gene sequence: CDR1 GTSNPN, CDR2 SVGIG (reference sequence). V trimming: 2 bases; J trimming: 7 bases; junction bases outside the gene matches: 6. The CDR3 covers 14 residues. CDR3 sequence (DNA): TGTGCCTGGAGTAGGGGACAGGGGGCGGATGAGCAGTACTTC. The encoded protein is CAWSRGQGADEQYF.

J is TRBJ2-1 and V is TRBV19; 9 bases line up with TRBD2. J gave up 6 bases and V 5 bases, and 5 bases lay outside the gene matches. The CDR3 extends over 14 amino acids. The germline CDR1 and CDR2 sequences are LNHDA and SQIVND (reference sequence). CDR3 region: CASSPGLAINEQFF. The CDR3 DNA reads TGTGCCAGTAGTCCGGGACTAGCTATCAATGAGCAGTTCTTC.

CDR3 protein: CASSQEAYRGYNSPLHF. CDR3 DNA: TGCGCCAGCAGCCAAGAAGCGTACAGGGGCTATAATTCACCCCTCCACTTT. The V and J genes are TRBV4-1 and TRBJ1-6, with 7 bases aligning to TRBD1. With 0 bases clipped from V and 3 bases from J, the junction kept 5 bases outside the gene matches. This CDR3 is 17 amino acids long. Germline V gives CDR1 MGHRA, CDR2 YSYEKL.

The chain joins TRBV5-5 to TRBJ2-1; maybe TRBD1 (5 bases). The V end lost 1 base, the J end lost 5 bases, and 10 bases lay between the germline ends. Germline-derived CDR1 and CDR2 are SGHKS and YYEKEE (reference sequence). This CDR3 is 14 amino acids long. This CDR3 is CASSLRGFNNEQFF. CDR3 DNA: TGTGCCAGCAGCTTGAGGGGATTCAACAATGAGCAGTTCTTC.

This chain joins TRBV12-5 and TRBJ2-2; 11 bases line up with TRBD2. Germline CDR1 LGHNT, CDR2 FRNRAP. The CDR3 is 17 residues long. Unmatched junction bases numbered 7, after V lost 6 bases and J lost 1 base. CDR3 region: CASGRRTSGWNTGELFF. CDR3 nucleotides: TGTGCTAGTGGCCGAAGGACTAGCGGGTGGAACACCGGGGAGCTGTTTTTT.